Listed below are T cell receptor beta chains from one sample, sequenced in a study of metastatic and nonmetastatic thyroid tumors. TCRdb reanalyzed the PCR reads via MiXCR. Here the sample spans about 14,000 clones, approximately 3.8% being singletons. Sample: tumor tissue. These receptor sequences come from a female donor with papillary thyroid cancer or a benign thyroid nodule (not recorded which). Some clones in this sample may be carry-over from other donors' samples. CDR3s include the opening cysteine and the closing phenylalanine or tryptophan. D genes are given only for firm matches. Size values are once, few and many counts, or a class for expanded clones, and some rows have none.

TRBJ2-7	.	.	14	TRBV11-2	CASSLERGGGEQYF	TGTGCCAGCAGCTTAGAACGGGGAGGTGGGGAGCAGTACTTC
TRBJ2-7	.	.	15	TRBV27	CASRGVGTGSYEQYF	TGTGCCAGCAGGGGGGTCGGTACAGGGTCCTACGAGCAGTACTTC
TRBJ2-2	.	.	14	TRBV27	CASRSGRTTGELFF	TGTGCCAGCAGGAGCGGGCGGACCACCGGGGAGCTGTTTTTT
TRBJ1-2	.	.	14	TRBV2	CASYLVRENYGYTF	TGTGCCAGCTACCTTGTAAGGGAGAACTATGGCTACACCTTC
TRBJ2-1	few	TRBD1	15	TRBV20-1	CSAETGTGNRNEQFF	TGCAGCGCCGAAACCGGGACAGGGAACCGTAATGAGCAGTTCTTC
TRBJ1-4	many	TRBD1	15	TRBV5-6	CASSYGTGFNEKLFF	TGTGCCAGCAGCTACGGGACAGGGTTTAATGAAAAACTGTTTTTT
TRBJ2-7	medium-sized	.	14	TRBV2	CASSDRAAGNEQYF	TGTGCCAGCAGTGACCGCGCGGCGGGGAACGAGCAGTACTTC
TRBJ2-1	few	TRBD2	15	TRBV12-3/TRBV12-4	CASSLETSGGNEQFF	TGTGCCAGCAGTTTGGAGACTAGCGGGGGGAATGAGCAGTTCTTC
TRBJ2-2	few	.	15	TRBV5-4	CASSKGRGENGELFF	TGTGCCAGCAGCAAGGGACGGGGTGAGAACGGGGAGCTGTTTTTT
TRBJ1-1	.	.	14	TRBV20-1	CSERTGTKNTEAFF	TGCAGTGAAAGGACCGGGACGAAGAACACTGAAGCTTTCTTT
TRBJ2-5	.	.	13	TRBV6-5	CASSYGAWETQYF	TGTGCCAGCAGTTACGGGGCGTGGGAGACCCAGTACTTC
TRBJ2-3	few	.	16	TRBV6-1	CAPPSGRGLLTDTQYF	TGTGCCCCGCCGTCGGGCAGGGGCCTTTTGACAGATACGCAGTATTTT
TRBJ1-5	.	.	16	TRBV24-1	CATSDSGRYSNQPQHF	TGTGCCACCAGTGATTCAGGCAGGTATAGCAATCAGCCCCAGCATTTT
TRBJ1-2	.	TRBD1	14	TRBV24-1	CATSEPDRAYGYTF	TGTGCCACCAGTGAACCCGACAGGGCCTATGGCTACACCTTC
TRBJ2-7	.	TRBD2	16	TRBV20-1	CSATPSGGRYSYEQYF	TGCAGTGCAACCCCTAGCGGCGGGAGATACTCCTACGAGCAGTACTTC
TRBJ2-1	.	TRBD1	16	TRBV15	CATSMPVQGENNEQFF	TGTGCCACCAGTATGCCCGTGCAGGGGGAGAACAATGAGCAGTTCTTC
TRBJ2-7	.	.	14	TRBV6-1	CASSEVAENDEQYF	TGTGCCAGCAGTGAAGTAGCGGAGAACGACGAGCAGTACTTC
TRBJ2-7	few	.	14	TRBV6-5	CVSSYPNRVHEQYF	TGTGTCAGCAGTTATCCCAACCGGGTGCACGAGCAGTACTTC
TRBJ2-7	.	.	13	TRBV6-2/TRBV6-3	CASRESSSYEQYF	TGTGCCAGCAGAGAGTCCAGCTCCTACGAGCAGTACTTC
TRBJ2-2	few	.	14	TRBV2	CASRRGEGGGELFF	TGTGCCAGCAGACGGGGTGAGGGTGGTGGGGAGCTGTTTTTT
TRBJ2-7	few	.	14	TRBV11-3	CASSPRVRSYEQYF	TGTGCCAGCAGCCCCAGGGTCCGCTCCTACGAGCAGTACTTC
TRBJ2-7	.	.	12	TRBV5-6	CASSLVSYEQYF	TGTGCCAGCAGCTTGGTCTCCTACGAGCAGTACTTC
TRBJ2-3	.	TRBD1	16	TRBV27	CASRPGQVNLGGTQYF	TGTGCCAGCAGGCCGGGACAGGTAAACTTGGGCGGTACGCAGTATTTT
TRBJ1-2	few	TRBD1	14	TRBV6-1	CASSPLRDRNGYTF	TGTGCCAGCAGTCCACTCCGGGACAGGAATGGCTACACCTTC
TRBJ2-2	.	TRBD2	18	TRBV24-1	CATSDSGTSGLNTGELFF	TGTGCCACCAGTGACTCCGGGACTAGCGGGCTGAACACCGGGGAGCTGTTTTTT
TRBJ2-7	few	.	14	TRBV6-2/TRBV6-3	CASSRNRYRYEQYF	TGTGCCAGCAGCCGCAACAGGTATCGCTACGAGCAGTACTTC
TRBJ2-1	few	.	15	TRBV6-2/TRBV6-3	CAITGWGLGYNEQFF	TGTGCCATCACCGGCTGGGGGTTGGGCTACAATGAGCAGTTCTTC
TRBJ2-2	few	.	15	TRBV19	CASSEGTQNTGELFF	TGTGCCAGTAGTGAGGGGACTCAGAACACCGGGGAGCTGTTTTTT
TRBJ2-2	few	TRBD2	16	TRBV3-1	CASSPLAGGSTGELFF	TGTGCCAGCAGCCCTCTAGCGGGAGGGAGCACCGGGGAGCTGTTTTTT
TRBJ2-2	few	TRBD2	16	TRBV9	CASSVAGSGVTGELFF	TGTGCCAGCAGCGTAGCTGGTAGCGGGGTCACCGGGGAGCTGTTTTTT